Listed below are T cell receptor beta chains from one sample, sequenced in a study of cytomegalovirus exposure and HLA in healthy donors. Data came from immunoSEQ multiplex PCR; TCRdb stores just in-frame clones and leaves some out. Among about 120,000 clones listed, over 60% were seen once. Sequenced input: PBMCs. All receptors derive from a woman aged 40 to 50 in good health and CMV-seropositive. CDR3s include the opening cysteine and the closing phenylalanine or tryptophan. D genes are given only for firm matches. Rows may omit the clone size; those that give it use once, few, many or a size class.

cdr3_nt: TGTGCCAGCAGTGACTCCCTCCAGATCTCTGGAAACACCATATATTTT
cdr3_aa: CASSDSLQISGNTIYF
v_call: TRBV6-4
j_call: TRBJ1-3
clone_size: .
d_call: .

cdr3_nt: TGTGCCAGCACCTCCCTAGCGGGGGGTCCCGGGGAGCTGTTTTTT
cdr3_aa: CASTSLAGGPGELFF
v_call: TRBV2
j_call: TRBJ2-2
clone_size: .
d_call: TRBD2

cdr3_nt: TGTGCCAGCAGCGCCGGAGCTGTTCGGGGCGGGGGTGAAAAACTGTTTTTT
cdr3_aa: CASSAGAVRGGGEKLFF
v_call: TRBV5-4
j_call: TRBJ1-4
clone_size: few
d_call: .

cdr3_nt: TGTGCCAGCAGTCGGGCCCTGACTAGCGGGAGAGCGGATACGCAGTATTTT
cdr3_aa: CASSRALTSGRADTQYF
v_call: TRBV2
j_call: TRBJ2-3
clone_size: .
d_call: TRBD2

cdr3_nt: TGTGCCAGCAGCTCCCCAGGGTCCGTCCCCGGCGAGCAGTACTTC
cdr3_aa: CASSSPGSVPGEQYF
v_call: TRBV7-9
j_call: TRBJ2-7
clone_size: .
d_call: .

cdr3_nt: TGTGCCAGCAGTGAAGGGCAGGGGGTGGAAAAACTGTTTTTT
cdr3_aa: CASSEGQGVEKLFF
v_call: TRBV2
j_call: TRBJ1-4
clone_size: few
d_call: TRBD1

cdr3_nt: TGCGCCAGCAGCCAAATACTAGCGGGGGACTCCTACGAGCAGTACTTC
cdr3_aa: CASSQILAGDSYEQYF
v_call: TRBV4-3
j_call: TRBJ2-7
clone_size: .
d_call: TRBD2

cdr3_nt: TGTGCCAGTGGAACGAGCGGACTTAATGAAAAACTGTTTTTT
cdr3_aa: CASGTSGLNEKLFF
v_call: TRBV19
j_call: TRBJ1-4
clone_size: .
d_call: .

cdr3_nt: TGTGCCAGCAGCTCCTGGACTAGCGGGAGCGAGCAGTACTTC
cdr3_aa: CASSSWTSGSEQYF
v_call: TRBV11-2
j_call: TRBJ2-7
clone_size: .
d_call: TRBD2

cdr3_nt: TGCGCCAGCAGCTTGGGGACAGGGAAGTCCTACGAGCAGTACTTC
cdr3_aa: CASSLGTGKSYEQYF
v_call: TRBV5-1
j_call: TRBJ2-7
clone_size: .
d_call: TRBD1

cdr3_nt: TGTGCCTGGAGTAGGGCGGGAGGGTCAAACTCGGAGTTCTTC
cdr3_aa: CAWSRAGGSNSEFF
v_call: TRBV30
j_call: TRBJ2-1
clone_size: .
d_call: TRBD2

cdr3_nt: TGTGCCAGCTCTGCAGGGGAGACCCAGTACTTC
cdr3_aa: CASSAGETQYF
v_call: TRBV18
j_call: TRBJ2-5
clone_size: .
d_call: .

cdr3_nt: TGTGCCAGCAGCGCCGAGATGAACACTGAAGCTTTCTTT
cdr3_aa: CASSAEMNTEAFF
v_call: TRBV7-9
j_call: TRBJ1-1
clone_size: .
d_call: .

cdr3_nt: TGTGCCAGCAGACCACAGGGAAAGGGGATCCAAGAGACCCAGTACTTC
cdr3_aa: CASRPQGKGIQETQYF
v_call: TRBV5-4
j_call: TRBJ2-5
clone_size: .
d_call: .

cdr3_nt: TGCGCCAGCACAGACAGCGGGAGGGGAGCCTACAATGAGCAGTTCTTC
cdr3_aa: CASTDSGRGAYNEQFF
v_call: TRBV10-2
j_call: TRBJ2-1
clone_size: few
d_call: TRBD2

cdr3_nt: TGCGCCAGCAGCTTGGGTATCAGTGGAAACACCATATATTTT
cdr3_aa: CASSLGISGNTIYF
v_call: TRBV5-1
j_call: TRBJ1-3
clone_size: few
d_call: .

cdr3_nt: TGTGCCAGCAATTGGGACTCCGACACAGATACGCAGTATTTT
cdr3_aa: CASNWDSDTDTQYF
v_call: TRBV2
j_call: TRBJ2-3
clone_size: .
d_call: .

cdr3_nt: TGTGCCAGCAGCCCGGGGGGGGGAGGGTACACTGAAGCTTTCTTT
cdr3_aa: CASSPGGGGYTEAFF
v_call: TRBV5-6
j_call: TRBJ1-1
clone_size: .
d_call: .